The T cell receptor beta chain under discussion was sequenced for a study of siplizumab effects on memory and regulatory T cells. Germline-derived CDR1 and CDR2 are SEHNR and FQNEAQ (reference sequence). The CDR3 is 13 residues long. The germline V and J ends were trimmed by 8 bases and 6 bases, with 14 bases remaining between them. The mixed lymphocyte reaction cells underwent coculture at 37°C for less than 7 days. A note on this clone: Antigen: not known.

The repertoire was sequenced with immunoSEQ multiplex PCR; TCRdb's copy has only in-frame clones and lacks some. Altogether some 14,000 clones are present, 40% to 45% being singletons, with the ten largest covering 7.8%. The TCR sequence derives from a human donor in good health; the cells came from an allogeneic mixed lymphocyte reaction. Some clones in this sample may be carry-over from other donors' samples. The sample consisted of CFSE-low (dividing) CD4+ T cells sorted from an allogeneic mixed lymphocyte reaction. The rearrangement uses TRBV7-9 and TRBJ1-5; D unclear. CDR3 sequence: CASGGVGTQPQHF. CDR3 coding DNA: TGTGCCAGCGGCGGGGTCGGCACTCAGCCCCAGCATTTT.